What follows are 14 T cell receptor beta chains derived from one specimen sequenced in a study of blood T cells in healthy people across ages. It was with a sample-barcoded 5' primer and a J-beta primer mix that a second PCR of about 7 to 12 cycles was run. TCRdb reanalysed the 5' RACE reads using MiXCR and keeps one entry per CDR3 protein. The sample yields 1 million or so distinct CDR3 sequences, about 25% seen once. The sample also formed part of further work on T cells of mothers and their children.

The source material was blood. These TCRs come from a girl aged 2 to 9 in good health.

This clonotype was seen more than once but under ten times. CDR3: CASSKARIGTAGNTTYF. In DNA form, the CDR3 reads TGTGCCAGCAGCAAAGCGAGAATTGGGACAGCTGGAAACACCACATATTTT. The genes are TRBV21-1 and TRBJ1-3; the table's D call of TRBD1 was not tested on the DNA. TRBV21-1 is reported as a pseudogene. This CDR3 is 17 amino acids long.

The chain links TRBV25-1 to TRBJ2-1; 7 bases match TRBD2. This CDR3 is built from 16 residues. Germline assignment: CDR1 MGHDK and CDR2 SYGVNS. The J segment lost 4 bases and the V segment lost 5 bases, leaving 11 bases of the junction unmatched. The CDR3 DNA is TGTGCCAGCAGTCCTATTACAGGACTAGTATACAATGAGCAGTTCTTC. Its translation: CASSPITGLVYNEQFF.

The chain has TRBV28 and TRBJ2-1, with TRBD1 matching over 8 bases. The CDR3 is 14 residues long. Germline assignment: CDR1 MDHEN and CDR2 SYDVKM. The J segment lost 6 bases and the V segment lost 5 bases, leaving 6 bases of the junction unmatched. The CDR3 loop is CASSQIGTGNEQFF. The CDR3 DNA follows: TGTGCCAGCAGTCAGATAGGGACAGGCAATGAGCAGTTCTTC.

This clonotype came up a few times. The CDR3 sequence: CASSFGRENIQYF. CDR3 bases: TGTGCCAGCAGCTTTGGCCGAGAAAACATTCAGTACTTC. The V and J genes are TRBV5-6 and TRBJ2-4; D unresolved. The CDR3 sequence is 13 residues long. V was shortened by 2 bases and J by 5 bases, with 8 bases between the two germline ends. Germline loops: CDR1 SGHDT, CDR2 YYEEEE.

This chain uses TRBV7-2 with TRBJ2-7, with D possibly matching TRBD2 (7 bases). The V end was cut by 2 bases, the J end by 6 bases, with 20 bases between. CDR1 is SGHTA, CDR2 FQGNSA, per germline. CDR3 length equals 16 residues. The CDR3 coding sequence is TGTGCCAGCAGCTTAAGGGGGGGTAGTGGGGGAATCGAGCAGTACTTC. This translates into CASSLRGGSGGIEQYF.

The rearrangement uses TRBV4-1 and TRBJ2-7; no firm D call. V shed 4 bases and J shed 4 bases, with 11 bases lying between them. Germline CDR1 reads MGHRA; CDR2 reads YSYEKL. The CDR3 length is 13 residues. CDR3 nucleotides: TGCGCCAGCAGCCCCATAGGAATGTACGAGCAGTACTTC. Its translation: CASSPIGMYEQYF.

The chain is built from TRBV20-1 and TRBJ2-5, with TRBD2 identical over 7 bases. The end of the DNA fits TRBJ2-7 better, so the J call may be wrong. The CDR3 totals 13 residues. Germline V lookup: CDR1 DFQATT, CDR2 SNEGSKA (reference sequence). CDR3 DNA: TGCAGTGCTAACGGACTAGGCTCCTACGAGCAGTACTTC. Translation: CSANGLGSYEQYF.

The CDR3 DNA reads as TGCAGTGCTAAAGAAGGGGGGCGAGTTGGCTACACCTTC. This encodes CSAKEGGRVGYTF. The J gene is TRBJ1-2, the V gene TRBV20-1, with a weak D call TRBD1 (6 bases). Between the trimmed V and J ends, which lost 4 bases and 7 bases, there was a span of 16 bases. The CDR3 is 13 residues long. Germline assignment: CDR1 DFQATT and CDR2 SNEGSKA (reference sequence).

This clonotype occurred a few times. The chain uses TRBV20-1 and TRBJ2-2; D ambiguous. CDR1 is DFQATT and CDR2 is SNEGSKA in the germline V gene (reference sequence). This CDR3 is 14 amino acids long. The V gene lost 3 bases and the J gene lost 0 bases, with 8 bases spanning the gap. The CDR3 nucleotides read TGCAGTGCTAGGCCCGCGGCGAACACCGGGGAGCTGTTTTTT. Translation: CSARPAANTGELFF.

The rearrangement links TRBV6-2 or TRBV6-3 to TRBJ2-1; D might be TRBD1 or TRBD2, each matching 5 bases. Germline V lookup: CDR1 MNHEY, CDR2 SVGEGT. Trimming took 6 bases from V and 8 from J, leaving 11 bases between them. The CDR3 has 12 amino acids. This CDR3 is CASRLGVDEQFF. CDR3 bases: TGTGCCAGCAGGTTGGGGGTCGATGAGCAGTTCTTC.

This clonotype was seen only once. One end of the junction varies from germline; a read error may be responsible. The gene calls are TRBV2 and TRBJ2-7; D is possibly TRBD1 or TRBD2 (5 bases each). The germline CDR1 and CDR2 sequences are SNHLY and FYNNEI. This CDR3 spans 16 amino acids. CDR3 residues: CASGEKEYGTDAVQYF. The CDR3 DNA is TGTGCCAGCGGTGAGAAAGAATACGGGACGGACGCTGTGCAGTACTTC.

A few counts support this clonotype. The genes are TRBV20-1 and TRBJ2-7; 11 nucleotides agree with TRBD2. This CDR3 spans 15 amino acids. Losses at the gene ends were 5 bases for V and 4 bases for J; bases not matched to a gene: 10. Germline CDR1 and CDR2: DFQATT and SNEGSKA (reference sequence). DNA for the CDR3: TGCAGTGCTTCTACCCTAGCGGGAGGTTTATACGAGCAGTACTTC. Translated, it gives CSASTLAGGLYEQYF.

This chain uses TRBV12-3 or TRBV12-4 with TRBJ1-1, with unresolved D. The V end was cut by 3 bases, the J end by 0 bases, with 5 bases between. The CDR3 sequence is 13 residues long. CDR3 residues: CASSFDVNTEAFF. CDR3 coding DNA: TGTGCCAGCAGTTTTGACGTGAACACTGAAGCTTTCTTT.

This clonotype was picked up a small number of times. The CDR3 nucleotides read TGCAGCGTTGGCAGGGTACGGGACACTGAAGCTTTCTTT. Translation gives CSVGRVRDTEAFF. V gene TRBV29-1 combines with J gene TRBJ1-1, with a tentative D call TRBD1 (5 bases). V gave up 4 bases and J gave up 3 bases, with 12 bases separating them. Germline V CDR1 and CDR2: SQVTM, ANQGSEA. This CDR3 contains 13 residues.